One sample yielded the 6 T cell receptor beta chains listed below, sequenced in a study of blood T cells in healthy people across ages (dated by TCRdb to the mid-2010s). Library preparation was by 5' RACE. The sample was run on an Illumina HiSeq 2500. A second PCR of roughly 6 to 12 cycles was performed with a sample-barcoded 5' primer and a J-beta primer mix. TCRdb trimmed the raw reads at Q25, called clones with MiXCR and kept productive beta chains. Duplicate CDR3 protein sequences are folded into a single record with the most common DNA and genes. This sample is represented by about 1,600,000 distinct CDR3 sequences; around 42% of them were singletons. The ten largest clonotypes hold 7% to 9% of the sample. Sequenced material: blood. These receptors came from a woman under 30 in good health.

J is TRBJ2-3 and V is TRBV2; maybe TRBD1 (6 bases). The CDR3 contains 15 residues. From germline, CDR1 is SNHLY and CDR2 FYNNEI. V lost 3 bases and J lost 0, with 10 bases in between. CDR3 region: CASSDTQGSTDTQYF. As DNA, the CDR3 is TGTGCCAGCAGTGATACTCAGGGGAGCACAGATACGCAGTATTTT. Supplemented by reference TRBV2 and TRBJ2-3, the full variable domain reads EPEVTQTPSHQVTQMGQEVILRCVPISNHLYFYWYRQILGQKVEFLVSFYNNEISEKSEIFDDQFSVERPDGSNFTLKIRSTKLEDSAMYFCASSDTQGSTDTQYFGPGTRLTVL.

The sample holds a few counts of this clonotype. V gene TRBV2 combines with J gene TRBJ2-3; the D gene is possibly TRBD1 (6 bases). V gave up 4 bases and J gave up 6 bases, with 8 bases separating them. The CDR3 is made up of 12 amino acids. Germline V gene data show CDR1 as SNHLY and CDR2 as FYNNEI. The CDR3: CASSGQDDTQYF. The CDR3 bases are TGTGCCAGCAGTGGACAGGACGATACGCAGTATTTT.

The CDR3 loop is CASGLPAGTDTQYF. The CDR3, as DNA: TGTGCTAGTGGTTTACCAGCGGGAACAGATACGCAGTATTTT. V gene TRBV12-5 combines with J gene TRBJ2-3, with 7 nucleotides matching TRBD2. CDR3 length equals 14 residues. Germline CDR1 is LGHNT and CDR2 is FRNRAP. The junction had 3 bases not matched to a gene; V was cut back by 3 bases and J by 3 bases.

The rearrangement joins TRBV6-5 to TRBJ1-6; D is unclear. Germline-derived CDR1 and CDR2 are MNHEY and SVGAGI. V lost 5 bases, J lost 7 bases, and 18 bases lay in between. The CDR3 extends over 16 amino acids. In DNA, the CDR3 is TGTGCCAGCAGTATAGTTGGCAGGCCACTCAATTCACCCCTCCACTTT. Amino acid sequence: CASSIVGRPLNSPLHF.

This CDR3 reads CASKAGYGYTF. CDR3 coding DNA: TGTGCCAGCAAGGCGGGCTATGGCTACACCTTC. The chain employs TRBV28 and TRBJ1-2; D gene ambiguous. Germline V gene sequence: CDR1 MDHEN, CDR2 SYDVKM. Trimming shortened V by 7 bases and J by 4 bases, and 7 bases separated the two germline ends. The CDR3 sequence is 11 residues long.

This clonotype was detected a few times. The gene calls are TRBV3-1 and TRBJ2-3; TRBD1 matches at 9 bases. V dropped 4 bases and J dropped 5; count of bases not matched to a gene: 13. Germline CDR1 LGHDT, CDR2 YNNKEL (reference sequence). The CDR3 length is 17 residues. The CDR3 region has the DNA TGTGCCAGCAGCCCCGGACAGGGGAGAGGGAACGGAGATACGCAGTATTTT. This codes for CASSPGQGRGNGDTQYF.